The rows below give T cell receptor beta chains drawn from one sample of a study of blood T cells in healthy people across ages. TCRdb re-called the 5' RACE reads with MiXCR, one entry per CDR3 protein. The table lists over 700,000 distinct CDR3 sequences, roughly 25% of them singletons. The same sample was also studied in work on T cells of mothers and their children.

The sequenced sample was blood. These receptors all come from a boy between 5 and 17 years old in good health. CDR3s include the opening cysteine and the closing phenylalanine or tryptophan. Fields, in order: CDR3 length, J gene, V gene, D gene, clone size, CDR3 protein, CDR3 DNA. A D gene is named only where the DNA matches it firmly. Clone size appears in some rows only: once, few, many, or a class for an expanded clone.

>14|TRBJ1-6|TRBV7-3|NA|few
CASSLTGGLSPLHF
TGTGCCAGCAGCTTAACAGGCGGGCTCTCACCCCTCCACTTT
>13|TRBJ2-1|TRBV20-1|NA|few
CSAAGPGEGEQFF
TGCAGTGCAGCGGGACCAGGGGAGGGTGAGCAGTTCTTC
>15|TRBJ1-4|TRBV20-1|NA|NA
CSASEDTATNEKLFF
TGCAGTGCTAGCGAGGACACCGCAACTAATGAAAAACTGTTTTTT
>14|TRBJ2-1|TRBV3-1|NA|few
CASSQAWTNNEQFF
TGTGCCAGCAGTCAAGCGTGGACAAACAATGAGCAGTTCTTC
>13|TRBJ2-7|TRBV6-6|NA|once
CASSPVSTYEQYF
TGTGCCAGCAGCCCCGTTAGTACCTACGAGCAGTACTTC
>14|TRBJ2-5|TRBV27|NA|NA
CASSPEATGETQYF
TGTGCCAGCAGTCCCGAAGCCACAGGGGAGACCCAGTACTTC
>15|TRBJ1-2|TRBV28|TRBD1|NA
CASSVGQGAHYGYTF
TGTGCCAGCAGTGTGGGACAGGGGGCCCACTATGGCTACACCTTC
>16|TRBJ1-2|TRBV28|NA|few
CASNDGGSLEPDGYTF
TGTGCCAGCAATGATGGGGGGTCTTTGGAGCCGGATGGCTACACCTTC
>14|TRBJ2-7|TRBV6-4|TRBD1|NA
CASSGTGGKYEQYF
TGTGCCAGCAGTGGGACAGGGGGGAAATACGAGCAGTACTTC
>17|TRBJ1-6|TRBV27|NA|NA
CASSPSPGNEVASPLHF
TGTGCCAGCAGTCCCTCCCCCGGGAATGAAGTTGCTTCACCCCTCCACTTT
>16|TRBJ1-4|TRBV6-6|NA|NA
CASSPGVEATNEKLFF
TGTGCCAGCAGCCCCGGGGTGGAGGCAACTAATGAAAAACTGTTTTTT
>13|TRBJ2-7|TRBV28|NA|NA
CASSFIGSYEQYF
TGTGCCAGCAGTTTCATTGGATCCTACGAGCAGTACTTC
>15|TRBJ2-1|TRBV7-3|NA|NA
CASSAGGSKSNEQFF
TGTGCCAGCAGCGCCGGGGGTAGCAAGAGTAATGAGCAGTTCTTC
>15|TRBJ2-1|TRBV15|TRBD1|NA
CATSSGTGTDNEQFF
TGTGCCACCAGCTCCGGGACAGGGACTGACAATGAGCAGTTCTTC
>17|TRBJ2-7|TRBV4-3|NA|NA
CASSQDLSRGRFYEQYF
TGCGCCAGCAGCCAAGATCTATCTCGGGGGCGCTTCTACGAGCAGTACTTC
>15|TRBJ2-3|TRBV7-3|TRBD1|few
CASSWDRVSTDTQYF
TGTGCCAGCAGCTGGGACAGGGTCAGCACAGATACGCAGTATTTT
>15|TRBJ1-5|TRBV6-5|TRBD1|NA
CASRRTGVGNQPQHF
TGTGCCAGCAGACGAACAGGGGTAGGCAATCAGCCCCAGCATTTT
>15|TRBJ2-5|TRBV28|TRBD2|NA
CASSLLREGRETQYF
TGTGCCAGCAGTTTGTTGAGGGAGGGTCGAGAGACCCAGTACTTC
>14|TRBJ1-4|TRBV7-8|NA|few
CASRSFKESEKLFF
TGTGCCAGCAGATCCTTTAAGGAGTCCGAAAAACTGTTTTTT
>13|TRBJ2-1|TRBV2|TRBD2|NA
CASGTSGPAEQFF
TGTGCCAGCGGGACTAGCGGTCCCGCTGAGCAGTTCTTC
>13|TRBJ2-7|TRBV2|NA|NA
CASRAGQSYEQYF
TGTGCCAGCAGGGCAGGGCAATCCTACGAGCAGTACTTC
>15|TRBJ2-1|TRBV5-1|NA|NA
CASSQALPGPAAQFF
TGCGCCAGCAGCCAGGCCCTACCAGGTCCGGCTGCGCAGTTCTTC
>14|TRBJ2-5|TRBV29-1|TRBD2|few
CSVERSGGKETQYF
TGCAGCGTTGAACGGTCGGGGGGGAAAGAGACCCAGTACTTC
>14|TRBJ2-1|TRBV6-5|NA|NA
CASSPPLRGNEQFF
TGTGCCAGCAGTCCGCCGCTTAGGGGCAATGAGCAGTTCTTC
>15|TRBJ2-2|TRBV27|TRBD1|few
CASSLGQAVIGELFF
TGTGCCAGCAGTCTCGGACAGGCGGTAATCGGGGAGCTGTTTTTT
>14|TRBJ2-7|TRBV5-1|NA|many
CASSGRDTSYEQYF
TGCGCCAGCAGCGGACGGGACACCAGCTACGAGCAGTACTTC
>12|TRBJ1-2|TRBV7-9|NA|NA
CASSRDEAGYTF
TGTGCCAGCAGCCGAGATGAAGCTGGCTACACCTTC
>16|TRBJ2-1|TRBV21-1|NA|few
CASSNGTSGTYNEQFF
TGTGCCAGCAGCAACGGAACTAGCGGGACTTACAATGAGCAGTTCTTC
>14|TRBJ1-1|TRBV12-3/TRBV12-4|NA|NA
CASSPQGRAAEAFF
TGTGCCAGCAGCCCCCAGGGGAGGGCCGCTGAAGCTTTCTTT
>13|TRBJ1-1|TRBV12-3/TRBV12-4|NA|few
CASSSRSNTEAFF
TGTGCCAGCAGTTCGAGATCGAACACTGAAGCTTTCTTT
>15|TRBJ1-4|TRBV7-2|NA|few
CASSLAGADGEKLFF
TGTGCCAGCAGCTTAGCAGGGGCCGATGGTGAAAAACTGTTTTTT
>13|TRBJ2-7|TRBV20-1|TRBD1|NA
CSANRQGTYEQYF
TGCAGTGCTAACCGACAGGGAACCTACGAGCAGTACTTC